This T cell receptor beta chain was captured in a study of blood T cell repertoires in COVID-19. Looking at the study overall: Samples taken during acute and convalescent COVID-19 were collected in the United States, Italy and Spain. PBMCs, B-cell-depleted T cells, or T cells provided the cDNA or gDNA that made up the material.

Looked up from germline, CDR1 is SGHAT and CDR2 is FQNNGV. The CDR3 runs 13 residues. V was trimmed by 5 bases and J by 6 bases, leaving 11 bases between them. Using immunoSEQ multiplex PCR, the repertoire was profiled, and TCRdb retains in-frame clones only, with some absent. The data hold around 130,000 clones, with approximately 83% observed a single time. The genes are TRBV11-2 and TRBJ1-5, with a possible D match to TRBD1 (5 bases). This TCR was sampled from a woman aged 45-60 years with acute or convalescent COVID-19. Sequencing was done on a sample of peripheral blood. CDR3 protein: CASSVTQGQPQHF. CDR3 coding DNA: TGTGCCAGCAGCGTCACGCAGGGTCAGCCCCAGCATTTT. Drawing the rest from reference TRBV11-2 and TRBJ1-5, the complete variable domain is EAGVAQSPRYKIIEKRQSVAFWCNPISGHATLYWYQQILGQGPKLLIQFQNNGVVDDSQLPKDRFSAERLKGVDSTLKIQPAKLEDSAVYLCASSVTQGQPQHFGDGTRLSIL.